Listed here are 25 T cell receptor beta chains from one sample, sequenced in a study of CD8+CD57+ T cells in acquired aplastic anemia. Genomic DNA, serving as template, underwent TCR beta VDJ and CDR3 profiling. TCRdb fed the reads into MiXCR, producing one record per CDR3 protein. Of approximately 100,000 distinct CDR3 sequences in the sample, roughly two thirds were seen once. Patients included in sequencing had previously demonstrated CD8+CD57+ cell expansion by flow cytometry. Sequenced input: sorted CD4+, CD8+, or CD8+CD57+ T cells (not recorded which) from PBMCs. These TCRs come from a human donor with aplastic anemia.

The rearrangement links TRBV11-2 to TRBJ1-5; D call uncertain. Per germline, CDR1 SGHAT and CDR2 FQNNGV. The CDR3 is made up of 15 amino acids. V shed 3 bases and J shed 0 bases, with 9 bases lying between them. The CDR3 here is CASSFVSYSNQPQHF. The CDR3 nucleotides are TGTGCCAGCAGCTTCGTGAGCTATAGCAATCAGCCCCAGCATTTT.

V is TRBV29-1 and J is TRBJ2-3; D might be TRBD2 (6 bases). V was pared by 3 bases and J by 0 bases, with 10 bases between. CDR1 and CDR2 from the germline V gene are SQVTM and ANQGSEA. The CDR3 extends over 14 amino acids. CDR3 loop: CSVEGLASTDTQYF. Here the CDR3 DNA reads TGCAGCGTTGAGGGGCTAGCGAGCACAGATACGCAGTATTTT.

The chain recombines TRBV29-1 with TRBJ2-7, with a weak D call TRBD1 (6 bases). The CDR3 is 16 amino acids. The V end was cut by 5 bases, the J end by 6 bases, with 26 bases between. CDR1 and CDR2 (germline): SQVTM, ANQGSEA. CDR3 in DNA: TGCAGCGTTATCCGTTCGACAGGCGTAGGCTCTAGCGAGCAGTACTTC. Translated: CSVIRSTGVGSSEQYF.

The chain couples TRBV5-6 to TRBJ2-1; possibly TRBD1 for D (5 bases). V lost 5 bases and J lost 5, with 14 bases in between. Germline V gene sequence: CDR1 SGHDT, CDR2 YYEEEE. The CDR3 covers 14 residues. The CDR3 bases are TGTGCCAGCAGAGGTGGGGTACAGGACAATGAGCAGTTCTTC. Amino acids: CASRGGVQDNEQFF.

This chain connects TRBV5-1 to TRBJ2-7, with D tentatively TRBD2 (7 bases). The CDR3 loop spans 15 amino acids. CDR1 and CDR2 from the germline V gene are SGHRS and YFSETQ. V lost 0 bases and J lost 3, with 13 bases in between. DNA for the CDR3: TGCGCCAGCAGCTTGGCCCGGGGGGCGGGCTACGAGCAGTACTTC. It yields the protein CASSLARGAGYEQYF.

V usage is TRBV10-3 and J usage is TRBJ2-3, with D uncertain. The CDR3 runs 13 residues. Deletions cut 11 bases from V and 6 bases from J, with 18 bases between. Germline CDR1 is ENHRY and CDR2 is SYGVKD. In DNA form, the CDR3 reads TGTGCCTCCTCTCGGAGACCAGAGGATACGCAGTATTTT. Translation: CASSRRPEDTQYF.

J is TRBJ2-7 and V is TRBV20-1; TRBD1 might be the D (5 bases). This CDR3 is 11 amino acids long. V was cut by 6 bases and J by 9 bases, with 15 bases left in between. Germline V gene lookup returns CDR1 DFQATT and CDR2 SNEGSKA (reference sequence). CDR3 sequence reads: CSATTATGQYF. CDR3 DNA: TGCAGTGCAACGACAGCGACGGGGCAGTACTTC.

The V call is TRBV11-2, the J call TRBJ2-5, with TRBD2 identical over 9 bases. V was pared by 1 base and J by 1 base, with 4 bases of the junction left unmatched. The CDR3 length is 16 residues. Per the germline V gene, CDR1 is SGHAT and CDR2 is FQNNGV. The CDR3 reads CASSLAPTSGQETQYF. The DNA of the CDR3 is TGTGCCAGCAGCTTAGCACCGACTAGCGGCCAAGAGACCCAGTACTTC.

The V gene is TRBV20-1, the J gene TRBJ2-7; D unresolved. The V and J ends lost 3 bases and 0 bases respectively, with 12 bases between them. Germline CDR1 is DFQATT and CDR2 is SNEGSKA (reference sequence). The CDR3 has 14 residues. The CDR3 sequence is CSASRGASSYEQYF. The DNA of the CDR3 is TGCAGTGCTAGTAGAGGCGCGAGCTCCTACGAGCAGTACTTC.

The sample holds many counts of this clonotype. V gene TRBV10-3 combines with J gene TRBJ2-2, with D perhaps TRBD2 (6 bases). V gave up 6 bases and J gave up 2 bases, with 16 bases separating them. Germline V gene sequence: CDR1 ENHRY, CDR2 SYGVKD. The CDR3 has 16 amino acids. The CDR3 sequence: CAIRGLAVQNTGELFF. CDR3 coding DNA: TGTGCCATCAGGGGATTAGCGGTTCAAAACACCGGGGAGCTGTTTTTT.

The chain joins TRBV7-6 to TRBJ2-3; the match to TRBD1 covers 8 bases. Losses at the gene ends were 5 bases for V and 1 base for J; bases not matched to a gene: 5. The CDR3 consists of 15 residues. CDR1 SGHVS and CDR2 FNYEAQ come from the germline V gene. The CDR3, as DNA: TGTGCCAGCAGCACCGGACAGGGACGCACAGATACGCAGTATTTT. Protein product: CASSTGQGRTDTQYF. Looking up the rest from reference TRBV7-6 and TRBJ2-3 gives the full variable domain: GAGVSQSPRYKVTKRGQDVALRCDPISGHVSLYWYRQALGQGPEFLTYFNYEAQQDKSGLPNDRFSAERPEGSISTLTIQRTEQRDSAMYRCASSTGQGRTDTQYFGPGTRLTVL.

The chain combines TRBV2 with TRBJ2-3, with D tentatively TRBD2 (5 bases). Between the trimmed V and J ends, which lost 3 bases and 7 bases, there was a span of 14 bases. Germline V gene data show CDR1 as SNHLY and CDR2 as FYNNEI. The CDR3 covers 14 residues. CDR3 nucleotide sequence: TGTGCCAGCAGTGACCCGAGCACTAGGCATACGCAGTATTTT. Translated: CASSDPSTRHTQYF.

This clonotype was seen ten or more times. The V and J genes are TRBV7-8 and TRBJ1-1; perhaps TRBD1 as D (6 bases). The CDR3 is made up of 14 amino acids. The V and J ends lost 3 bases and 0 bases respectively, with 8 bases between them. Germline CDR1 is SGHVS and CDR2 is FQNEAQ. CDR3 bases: TGTGCCAGCAGCTTCGGACAGTTGAACACTGAAGCTTTCTTT. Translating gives CASSFGQLNTEAFF.

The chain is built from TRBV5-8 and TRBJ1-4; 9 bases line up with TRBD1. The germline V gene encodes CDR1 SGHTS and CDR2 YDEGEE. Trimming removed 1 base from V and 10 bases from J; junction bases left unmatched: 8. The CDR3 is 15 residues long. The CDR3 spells CASSLMGQGRGKLFF. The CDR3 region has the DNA TGTGCCAGCAGCTTGATGGGACAGGGTAGAGGAAAACTGTTTTTT.

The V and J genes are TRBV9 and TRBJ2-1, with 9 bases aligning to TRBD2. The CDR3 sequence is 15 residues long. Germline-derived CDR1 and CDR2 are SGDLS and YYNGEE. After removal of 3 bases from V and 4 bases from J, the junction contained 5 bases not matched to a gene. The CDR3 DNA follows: TGTGCCAGCAGCGGAAGCGGGGGGACTTACAATGAGCAGTTCTTC. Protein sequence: CASSGSGGTYNEQFF.

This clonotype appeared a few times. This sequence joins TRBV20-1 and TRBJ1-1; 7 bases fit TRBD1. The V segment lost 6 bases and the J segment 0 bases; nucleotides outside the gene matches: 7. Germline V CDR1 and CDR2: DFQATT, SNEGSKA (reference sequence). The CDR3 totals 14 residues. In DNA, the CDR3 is TGCAGTGCCACACAGGGGACTTTGAACACTGAAGCTTTCTTT. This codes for CSATQGTLNTEAFF.

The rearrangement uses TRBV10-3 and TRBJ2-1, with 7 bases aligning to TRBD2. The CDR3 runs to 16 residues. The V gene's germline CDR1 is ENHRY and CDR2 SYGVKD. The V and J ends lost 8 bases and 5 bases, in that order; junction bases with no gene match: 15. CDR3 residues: CAIGSGAGEPNNEQFF. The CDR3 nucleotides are TGTGCCATCGGAAGTGGGGCGGGGGAGCCTAACAATGAGCAGTTCTTC.

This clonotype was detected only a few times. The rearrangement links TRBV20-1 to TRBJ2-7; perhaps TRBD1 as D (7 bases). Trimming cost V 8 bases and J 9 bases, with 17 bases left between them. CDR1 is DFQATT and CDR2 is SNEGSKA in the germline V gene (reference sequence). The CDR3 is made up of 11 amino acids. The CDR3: CSRSQGGGQYF. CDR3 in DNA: TGCAGTAGGTCTCAGGGGGGAGGGCAGTACTTC.

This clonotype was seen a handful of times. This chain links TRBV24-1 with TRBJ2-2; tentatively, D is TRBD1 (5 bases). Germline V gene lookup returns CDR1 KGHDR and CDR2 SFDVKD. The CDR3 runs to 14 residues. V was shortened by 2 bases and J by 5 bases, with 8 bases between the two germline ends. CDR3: CATSDYPGTGELFF. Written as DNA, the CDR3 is TGTGCCACCAGTGATTACCCAGGGACCGGGGAGCTGTTTTTT.

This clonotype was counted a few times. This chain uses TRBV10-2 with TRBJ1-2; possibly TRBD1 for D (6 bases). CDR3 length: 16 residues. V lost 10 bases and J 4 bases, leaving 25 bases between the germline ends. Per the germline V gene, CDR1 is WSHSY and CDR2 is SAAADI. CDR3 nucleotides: TGCGCCACCGAGAAGGGGGTACAGGGATTGGGCTATGGCTACACCTTC. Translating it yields CATEKGVQGLGYGYTF.

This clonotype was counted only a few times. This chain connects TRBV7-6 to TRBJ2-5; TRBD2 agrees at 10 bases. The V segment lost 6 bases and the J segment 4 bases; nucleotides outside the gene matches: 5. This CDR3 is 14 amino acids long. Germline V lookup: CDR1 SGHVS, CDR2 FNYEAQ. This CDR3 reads CASRNSGRIETQYF. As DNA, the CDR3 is TGTGCCAGCAGGAATAGCGGGAGGATAGAGACCCAGTACTTC. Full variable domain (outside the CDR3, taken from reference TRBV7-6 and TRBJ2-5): GAGVSQSPRYKVTKRGQDVALRCDPISGHVSLYWYRQALGQGPEFLTYFNYEAQQDKSGLPNDRFSAERPEGSISTLTIQRTEQRDSAMYRCASRNSGRIETQYFGPGTRLLVL.

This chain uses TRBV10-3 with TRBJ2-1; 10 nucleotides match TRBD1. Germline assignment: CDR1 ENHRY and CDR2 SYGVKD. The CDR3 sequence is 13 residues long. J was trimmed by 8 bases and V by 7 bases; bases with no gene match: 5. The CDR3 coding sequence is TGTGCCATCAAGGGACAGGGGAGCGATGAGCAGTTCTTC. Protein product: CAIKGQGSDEQFF.

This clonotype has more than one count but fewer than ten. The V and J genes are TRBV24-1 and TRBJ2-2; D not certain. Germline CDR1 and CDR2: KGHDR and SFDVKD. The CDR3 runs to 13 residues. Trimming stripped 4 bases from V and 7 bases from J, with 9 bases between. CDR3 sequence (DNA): TGTGCCACCAGTGACCGATTGGTCGGGGAGCTGTTTTTT. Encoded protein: CATSDRLVGELFF.

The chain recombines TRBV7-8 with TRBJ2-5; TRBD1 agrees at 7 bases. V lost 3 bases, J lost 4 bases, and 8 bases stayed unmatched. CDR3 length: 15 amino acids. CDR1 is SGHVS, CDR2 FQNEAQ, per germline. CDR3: CASSFDRDLGETQYF. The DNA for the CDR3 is TGTGCCAGCAGCTTTGACAGGGACCTTGGAGAGACCCAGTACTTC.

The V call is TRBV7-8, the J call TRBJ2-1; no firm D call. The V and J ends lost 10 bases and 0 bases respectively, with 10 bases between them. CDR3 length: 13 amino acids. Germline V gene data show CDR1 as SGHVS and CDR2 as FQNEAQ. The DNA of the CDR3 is TGTGCCACTTCTCCGAGCTCCTACAATGAGCAGTTCTTC. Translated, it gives CATSPSSYNEQFF.